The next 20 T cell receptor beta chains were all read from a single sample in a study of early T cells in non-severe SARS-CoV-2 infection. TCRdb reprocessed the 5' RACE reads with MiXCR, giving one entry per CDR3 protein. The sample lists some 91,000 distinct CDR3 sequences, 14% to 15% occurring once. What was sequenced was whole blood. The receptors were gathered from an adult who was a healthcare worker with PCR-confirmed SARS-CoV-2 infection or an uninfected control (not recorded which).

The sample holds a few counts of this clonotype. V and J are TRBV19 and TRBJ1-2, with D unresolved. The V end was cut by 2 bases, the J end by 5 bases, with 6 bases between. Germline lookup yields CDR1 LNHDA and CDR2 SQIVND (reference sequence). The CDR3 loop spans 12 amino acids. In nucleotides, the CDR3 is TGTGCCAGTAGTATATCAGGTTATGGCTACACCTTC. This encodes CASSISGYGYTF. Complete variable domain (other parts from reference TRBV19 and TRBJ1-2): DGGITQSPKYLFRKEGQNVTLSCEQNLNHDAMYWYRQDPGQGLRLIYYSQIVNDFQKGDIAEGYSVSREKKESFPLTVTSAQKNPTAFYLCASSISGYGYTFGSGTRLTVV.

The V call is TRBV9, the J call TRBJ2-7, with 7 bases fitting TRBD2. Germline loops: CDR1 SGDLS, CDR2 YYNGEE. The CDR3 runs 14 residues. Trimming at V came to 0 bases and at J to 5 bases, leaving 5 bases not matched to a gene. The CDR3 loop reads CASSVAWTSHEQYF. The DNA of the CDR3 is TGTGCCAGCAGCGTAGCCTGGACTAGTCACGAGCAGTACTTC.

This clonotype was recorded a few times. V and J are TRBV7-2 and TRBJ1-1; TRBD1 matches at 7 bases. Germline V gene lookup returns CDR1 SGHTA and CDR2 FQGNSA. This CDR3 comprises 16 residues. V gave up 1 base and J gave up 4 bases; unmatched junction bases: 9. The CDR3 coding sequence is TGTGCCAGCAGCTTAGGACCCAAAGACAGGGCCACTGAAGCTTTCTTT. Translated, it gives CASSLGPKDRATEAFF.

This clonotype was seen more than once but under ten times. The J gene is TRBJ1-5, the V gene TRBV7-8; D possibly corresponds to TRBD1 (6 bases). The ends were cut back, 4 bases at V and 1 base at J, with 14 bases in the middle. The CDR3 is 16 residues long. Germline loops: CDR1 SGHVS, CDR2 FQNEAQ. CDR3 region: CASSSTGKQSNQPQHF. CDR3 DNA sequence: TGTGCCAGCAGCTCCACAGGGAAACAAAGCAATCAGCCCCAGCATTTT. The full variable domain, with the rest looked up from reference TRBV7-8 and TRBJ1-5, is GAGVSQSPRYKVAKRGQDVALRCDPISGHVSLFWYQQALGQGPEFLTYFQNEAQLDKSGLPSDRFFAERPEGSVSTLKIQRTQQEDSAVYLCASSSTGKQSNQPQHFGDGTRLSIL.

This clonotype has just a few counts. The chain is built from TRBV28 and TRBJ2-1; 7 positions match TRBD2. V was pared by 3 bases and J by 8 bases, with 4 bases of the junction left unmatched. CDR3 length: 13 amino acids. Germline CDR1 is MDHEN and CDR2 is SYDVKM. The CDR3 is CASSLRGGDEQFF. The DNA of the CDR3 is TGTGCCAGCAGTTTGCGTGGGGGGGATGAGCAGTTCTTC.

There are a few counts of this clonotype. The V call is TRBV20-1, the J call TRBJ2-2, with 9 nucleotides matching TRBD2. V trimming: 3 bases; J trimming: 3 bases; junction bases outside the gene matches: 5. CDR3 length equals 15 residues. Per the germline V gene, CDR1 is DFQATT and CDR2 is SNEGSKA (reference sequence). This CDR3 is CSARVAGVDTGELFF. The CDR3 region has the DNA TGCAGTGCTAGGGTAGCGGGAGTGGACACCGGGGAGCTGTTTTTT.

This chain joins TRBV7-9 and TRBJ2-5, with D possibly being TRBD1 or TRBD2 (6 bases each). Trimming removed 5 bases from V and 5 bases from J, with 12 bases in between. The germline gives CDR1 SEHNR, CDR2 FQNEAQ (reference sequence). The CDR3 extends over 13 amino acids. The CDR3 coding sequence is TGTGCCAGCAGCCTGCCCGGGGGCGAGACCCAGTACTTC. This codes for CASSLPGGETQYF.

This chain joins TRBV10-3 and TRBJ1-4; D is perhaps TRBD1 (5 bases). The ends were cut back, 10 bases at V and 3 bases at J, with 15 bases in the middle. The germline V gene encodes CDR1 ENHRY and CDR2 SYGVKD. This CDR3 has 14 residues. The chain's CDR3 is CATRGEIPNEKLFF. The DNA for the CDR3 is TGTGCCACACGGGGGGAGATTCCTAATGAAAAACTGTTTTTT.

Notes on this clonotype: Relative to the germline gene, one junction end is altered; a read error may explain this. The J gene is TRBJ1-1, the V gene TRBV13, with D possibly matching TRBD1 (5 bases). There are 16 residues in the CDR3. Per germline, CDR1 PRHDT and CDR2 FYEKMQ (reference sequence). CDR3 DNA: TGTCCCAGCAGCTTAGGTCTTATAGGGGTCGGCACTGAAGCTTTCTTT. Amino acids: CPSSLGLIGVGTEAFF.

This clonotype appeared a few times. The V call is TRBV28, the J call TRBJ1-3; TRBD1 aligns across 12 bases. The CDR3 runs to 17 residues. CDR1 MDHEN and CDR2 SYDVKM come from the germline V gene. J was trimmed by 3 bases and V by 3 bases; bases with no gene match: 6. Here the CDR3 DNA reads TGTGCCAGCAGTTTTGCGGGACAGGGGGCCGGTGGAAACACCATATATTTT. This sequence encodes CASSFAGQGAGGNTIYF.

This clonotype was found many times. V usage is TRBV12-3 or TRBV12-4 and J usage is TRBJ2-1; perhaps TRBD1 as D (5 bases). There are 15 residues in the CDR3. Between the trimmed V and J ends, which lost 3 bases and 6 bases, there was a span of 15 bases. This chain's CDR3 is CASSFYSGAVNEQFF. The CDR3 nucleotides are TGTGCCAGCAGTTTTTATAGTGGGGCTGTCAATGAGCAGTTCTTC.

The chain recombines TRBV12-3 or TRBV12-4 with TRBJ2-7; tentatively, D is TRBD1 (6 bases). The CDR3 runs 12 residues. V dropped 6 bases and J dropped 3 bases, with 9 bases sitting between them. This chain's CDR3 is CASSPGVYEQYF. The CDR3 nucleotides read TGTGCCAGCAGCCCAGGGGTCTACGAGCAGTACTTC.

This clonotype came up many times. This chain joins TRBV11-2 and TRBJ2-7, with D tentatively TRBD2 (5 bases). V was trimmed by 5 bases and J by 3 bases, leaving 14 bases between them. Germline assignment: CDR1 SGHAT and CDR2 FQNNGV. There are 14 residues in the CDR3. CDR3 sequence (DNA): TGTGCCAGCAGCCCACTCCGCGCGGGCTACGAGCAGTACTTC. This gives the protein CASSPLRAGYEQYF.

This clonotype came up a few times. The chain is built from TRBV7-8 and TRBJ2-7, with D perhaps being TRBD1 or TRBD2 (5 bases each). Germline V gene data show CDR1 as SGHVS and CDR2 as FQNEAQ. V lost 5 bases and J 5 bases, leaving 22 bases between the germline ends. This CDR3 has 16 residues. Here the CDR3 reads CASSPPRTYLGDEQYF. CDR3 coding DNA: TGTGCCAGCAGCCCGCCCAGAACATATTTGGGGGACGAGCAGTACTTC.

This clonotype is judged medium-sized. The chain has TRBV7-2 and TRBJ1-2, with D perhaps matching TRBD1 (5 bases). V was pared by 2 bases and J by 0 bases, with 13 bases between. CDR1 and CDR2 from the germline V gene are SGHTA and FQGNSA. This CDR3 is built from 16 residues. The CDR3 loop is CASSLQTGPSNYGYTF. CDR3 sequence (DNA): TGTGCCAGCAGCTTACAGACGGGGCCATCTAACTATGGCTACACCTTC.

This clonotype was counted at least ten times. CDR3 sequence: CASSSLATEQYF. CDR3 coding DNA: TGTGCCAGCAGTTCACTAGCGACCGAGCAGTACTTC. The V gene is TRBV12-3 or TRBV12-4, the J gene TRBJ2-7; the match to TRBD2 covers 7 bases. Trimming took 4 bases from V and 6 from J; bases not matched to a gene: 3. The CDR3 totals 12 residues.

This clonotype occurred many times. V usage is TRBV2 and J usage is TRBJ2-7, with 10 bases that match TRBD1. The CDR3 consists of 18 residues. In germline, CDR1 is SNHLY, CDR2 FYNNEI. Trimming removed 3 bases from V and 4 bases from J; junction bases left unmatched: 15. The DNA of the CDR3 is TGTGCCAGCAGTGACGACTGGGACAGGGGCCGCCCTCCGTACGAGCAGTACTTC. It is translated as CASSDDWDRGRPPYEQYF.

The CDR3 protein is CASSLPSDYGYTF. In nucleotides, the CDR3 is TGTGCCAGCAGCTTACCCTCTGACTATGGCTACACCTTC. The chain joins TRBV11-2 to TRBJ1-2; the D is unclear. Germline V gives CDR1 SGHAT, CDR2 FQNNGV. CDR3 length equals 13 residues. V shed 2 bases and J shed 3 bases, with 7 bases lying between them. The whole variable domain, filled in from reference TRBV11-2 and TRBJ1-2, reads EAGVAQSPRYKIIEKRQSVAFWCNPISGHATLYWYQQILGQGPKLLIQFQNNGVVDDSQLPKDRFSAERLKGVDSTLKIQPAKLEDSAVYLCASSLPSDYGYTFGSGTRLTVV.

The CDR3 reads CSVAGTSGELFF. The CDR3 bases are TGCAGCGTTGCAGGGACCAGCGGGGAGCTGTTTTTT. This chain uses TRBV29-1 with TRBJ2-2, with D tentatively TRBD1 or TRBD2 (5 bases each). The length of the CDR3 is 12 residues. Germline-derived CDR1 and CDR2 are SQVTM and ANQGSEA. V dropped 4 bases and J dropped 7 bases, with 10 bases sitting between them.

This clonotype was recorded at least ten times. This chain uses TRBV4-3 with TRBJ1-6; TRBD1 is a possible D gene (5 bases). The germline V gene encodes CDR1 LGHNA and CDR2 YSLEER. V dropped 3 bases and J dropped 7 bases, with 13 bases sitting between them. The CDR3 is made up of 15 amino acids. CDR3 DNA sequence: TGCGCCAGCAGCCAGAAAAGGGGATACAATTCACCCCTCCACTTT. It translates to CASSQKRGYNSPLHF.